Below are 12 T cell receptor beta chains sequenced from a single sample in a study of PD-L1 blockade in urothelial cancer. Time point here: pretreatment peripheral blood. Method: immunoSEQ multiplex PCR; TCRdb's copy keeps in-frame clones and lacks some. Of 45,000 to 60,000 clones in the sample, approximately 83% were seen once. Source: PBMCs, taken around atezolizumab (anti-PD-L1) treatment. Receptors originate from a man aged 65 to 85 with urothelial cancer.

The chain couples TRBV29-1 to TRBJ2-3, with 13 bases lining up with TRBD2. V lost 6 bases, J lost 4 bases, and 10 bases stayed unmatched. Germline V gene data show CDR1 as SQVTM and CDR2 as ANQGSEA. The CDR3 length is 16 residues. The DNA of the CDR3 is TGCAGCGTGGACAGCAGACTAGCGGGAGGTTCAGATACGCAGTATTTT. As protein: CSVDSRLAGGSDTQYF.

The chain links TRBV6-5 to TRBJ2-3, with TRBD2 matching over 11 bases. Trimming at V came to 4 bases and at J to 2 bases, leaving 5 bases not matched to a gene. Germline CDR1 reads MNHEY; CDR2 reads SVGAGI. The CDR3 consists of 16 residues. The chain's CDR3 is CASSSSSGRITDTQYF. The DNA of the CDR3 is TGTGCCAGCAGTTCTTCTAGCGGGAGGATCACAGATACGCAGTATTTT.

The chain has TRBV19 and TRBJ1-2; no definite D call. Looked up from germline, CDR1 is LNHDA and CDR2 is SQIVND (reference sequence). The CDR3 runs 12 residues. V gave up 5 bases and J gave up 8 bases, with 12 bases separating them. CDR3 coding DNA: TGTGCCAGTAGTCTCTCCACCGGGGGCTACACCTTC. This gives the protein CASSLSTGGYTF. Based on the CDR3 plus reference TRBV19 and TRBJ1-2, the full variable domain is DGGITQSPKYLFRKEGQNVTLSCEQNLNHDAMYWYRQDPGQGLRLIYYSQIVNDFQKGDIAEGYSVSREKKESFPLTVTSAQKNPTAFYLCASSLSTGGYTFGSGTRLTVV.

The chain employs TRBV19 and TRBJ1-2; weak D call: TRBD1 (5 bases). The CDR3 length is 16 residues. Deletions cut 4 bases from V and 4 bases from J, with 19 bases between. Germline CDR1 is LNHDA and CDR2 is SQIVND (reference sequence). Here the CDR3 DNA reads TGTGCCAGTAGTACCCGCCGGGGGGGAGTATCCTATGGCTACACCTTC. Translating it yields CASSTRRGGVSYGYTF.

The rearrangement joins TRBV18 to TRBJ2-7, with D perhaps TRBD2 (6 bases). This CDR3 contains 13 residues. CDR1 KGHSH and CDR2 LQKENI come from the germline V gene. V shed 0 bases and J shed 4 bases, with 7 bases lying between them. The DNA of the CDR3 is TGTGCCAGCTCACCACCGGAGGGATACGAGCAGTACTTC. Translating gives CASSPPEGYEQYF. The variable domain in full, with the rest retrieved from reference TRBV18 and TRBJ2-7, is NAGVMQNPRHLVRRRGQEARLRCSPMKGHSHVYWYRQLPEEGLKFMVYLQKENIIDESGMPKERFSAEFPKEGPSILRIQQVVRGDSAAYFCASSPPEGYEQYFGPGTRLTVT.

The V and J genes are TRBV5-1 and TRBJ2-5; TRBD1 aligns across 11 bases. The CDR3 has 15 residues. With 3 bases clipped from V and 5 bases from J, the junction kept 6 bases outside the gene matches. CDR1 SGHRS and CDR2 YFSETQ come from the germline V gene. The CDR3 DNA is TGCGCCAGCAGCTGGGACAGGGGGGATGGGGAGACCCAGTACTTC. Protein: CASSWDRGDGETQYF.

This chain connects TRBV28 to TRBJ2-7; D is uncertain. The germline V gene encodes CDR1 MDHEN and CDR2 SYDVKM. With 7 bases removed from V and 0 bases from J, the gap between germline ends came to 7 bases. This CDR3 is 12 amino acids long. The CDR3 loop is CASTRSSYEQYF. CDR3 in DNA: TGTGCCAGCACGAGAAGCTCCTACGAGCAGTACTTC.

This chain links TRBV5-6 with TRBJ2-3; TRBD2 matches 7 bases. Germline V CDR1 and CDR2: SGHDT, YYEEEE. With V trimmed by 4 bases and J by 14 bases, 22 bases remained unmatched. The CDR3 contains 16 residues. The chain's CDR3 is CASSPGGSGLHRYAYF. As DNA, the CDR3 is TGTGCCAGCAGCCCGGGAGGTAGCGGGCTACACAGATACGCGTATTTT.

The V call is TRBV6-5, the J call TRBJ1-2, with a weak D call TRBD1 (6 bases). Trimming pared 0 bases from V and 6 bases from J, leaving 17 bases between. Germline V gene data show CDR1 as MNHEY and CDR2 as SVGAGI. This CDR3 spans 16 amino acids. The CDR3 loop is CASSYSLRARGHGYTF. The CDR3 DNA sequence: TGTGCCAGCAGTTACTCGCTGCGGGCCAGGGGCCATGGCTACACCTTC.

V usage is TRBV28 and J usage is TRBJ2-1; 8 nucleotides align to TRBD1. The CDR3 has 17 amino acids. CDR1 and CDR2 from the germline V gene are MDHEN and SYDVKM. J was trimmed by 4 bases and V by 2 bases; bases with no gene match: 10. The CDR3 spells CASSLRPGGEGYNEQFF. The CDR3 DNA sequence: TGTGCCAGCAGTTTAAGACCAGGGGGCGAAGGGTACAATGAGCAGTTCTTC.

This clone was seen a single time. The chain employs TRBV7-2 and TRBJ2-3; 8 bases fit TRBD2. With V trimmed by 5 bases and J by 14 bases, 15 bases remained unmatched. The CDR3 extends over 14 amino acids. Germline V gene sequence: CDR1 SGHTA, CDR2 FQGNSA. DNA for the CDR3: TGTGCCAGCAGCCCTCGGACCCGGGAGGGAAACGCGTATTTT. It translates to CASSPRTREGNAYF.

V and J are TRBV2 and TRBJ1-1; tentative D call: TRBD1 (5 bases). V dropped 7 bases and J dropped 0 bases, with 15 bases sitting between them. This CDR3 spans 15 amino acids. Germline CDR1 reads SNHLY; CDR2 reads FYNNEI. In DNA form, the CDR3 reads TGTGCCAGCATTTCGGGACTTACTATGAACACTGAAGCTTTCTTT. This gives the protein CASISGLTMNTEAFF.